A selection of T cell receptor beta chains follows, all from one sample in a study of shared clonotypes between healthy human individuals. Data came from immunoSEQ multiplex PCR; TCRdb stores just in-frame clones and leaves some out. Of 1.4 million or so clones in the sample, 98% were seen once. The sequenced sample consisted of naive CD4+ T cells sorted from blood. The source is a man younger than 45 in good health. CDR3s include the opening cysteine and the closing phenylalanine or tryptophan. A D gene is named only where the DNA matches it firmly. Size is stated for part of the rows, as once, few or many counts, or as a class when the clone is expanded.

>TRBD1|TRBJ1-2|TRBV7-2|.
CASSLGGQGHGYTF
TGTGCCAGCAGCTTAGGGGGACAGGGGCACGGCTACACCTTC
>.|TRBJ2-3|TRBV5-5|.
CASRGQVGADTQYF
TGTGCCAGCAGAGGGCAGGTTGGCGCAGATACGCAGTATTTT
>.|TRBJ2-3|TRBV15|.
CATSTGSLTDTQYF
TGTGCCACCAGCACGGGGTCTCTCACAGATACGCAGTATTTT
>.|TRBJ2-7|TRBV5-5|.
CASSPGLPSYEQYF
TGTGCCAGCAGCCCCGGACTACCTTCTTACGAGCAGTACTTC
>TRBD2|TRBJ2-3|TRBV28|once
CASSLAGEGVGTDTQYF
TGTGCCAGCAGTTTAGCGGGAGAGGGCGTAGGCACAGATACGCAGTATTTT
>TRBD1|TRBJ2-5|TRBV11-2|.
CASRRPGQAFQTQYF
TGTGCCAGCAGGAGGCCGGGACAGGCTTTCCAGACCCAGTACTTC
>.|TRBJ2-5|TRBV6-9|.
CASSFYRGRQETQYF
TGTGCCAGCAGCTTTTATCGGGGGCGGCAAGAGACCCAGTACTTC
>.|TRBJ2-3|TRBV6-5|once
CASSKPANTQYF
TGTGCCAGCAGTAAGCCAGCGAACACGCAGTATTTT
>TRBD1|TRBJ2-7|TRBV27|.
CASSLRDRLLGEQYF
TGTGCCAGCAGTTTAAGGGACAGACTCCTGGGGGAGCAGTACTTC
>TRBD1|TRBJ1-1|TRBV18|.
CASSPSTGHGAFF
TGTGCCAGCTCACCCTCGACAGGGCACGGGGCTTTCTTT
>TRBD2|TRBJ2-7|TRBV5-1|.
CASSWTAGGPYEQYF
TGCGCCAGCAGCTGGACGGCGGGAGGTCCCTACGAGCAGTACTTC
>.|TRBJ2-7|TRBV6-6|.
CASTRDRTHEQYF
TGTGCCAGCACCCGAGACAGGACCCACGAGCAGTACTTC
>TRBD2|TRBJ2-3|TRBV28|.
CASSFPTNSGRASTDTQYF
TGTGCCAGCAGTTTCCCCACCAATAGCGGGAGGGCCAGCACAGATACGCAGTATTTT
>.|TRBJ1-4|TRBV18|.
CASSPKRGAVEKLFF
TGTGCCAGCTCTCCCAAGAGGGGGGCTGTTGAAAAACTGTTTTTT
>.|TRBJ1-1|TRBV6-4|.
CASRREMNTEAFF
TGTGCCAGCCGCAGGGAAATGAACACTGAAGCTTTCTTT
>.|TRBJ2-6|TRBV7-2|once
CASSLMGSGANVLTF
TGTGCCAGCAGCTTAATGGGCTCTGGGGCCAACGTCCTGACTTTC
>TRBD1|TRBJ2-1|TRBV7-8|.
CASSLDFQGARGEQFF
TGTGCCAGCAGCTTAGATTTCCAGGGGGCGCGGGGTGAGCAGTTCTTC
>.|TRBJ2-7|TRBV28|.
CASSFALGSSYEQYF
TGTGCCAGCAGTTTTGCGTTGGGAAGCTCCTACGAGCAGTACTTC
>TRBD2|TRBJ2-7|TRBV5-1|once
CASSLVIGGGAREQYF
TGCGCCAGCAGCTTGGTGATCGGCGGGGGGGCCCGCGAGCAGTACTTC
>.|TRBJ2-7|TRBV2|.
CASRGGQLPSYEQYF
TGTGCCAGCAGGGGTGGACAGCTCCCATCCTACGAGCAGTACTTC
>TRBD1|TRBJ1-5|TRBV6-6|once
CASRDRAPWPQHF
TGTGCCAGTCGAGACAGGGCCCCGTGGCCCCAGCATTTT
>TRBD2|TRBJ2-1|TRBV5-1|once
CASSLAWPGTSGSNEQFF
TGCGCCAGCAGCTTGGCCTGGCCCGGGACTAGCGGGAGTAATGAGCAGTTCTTC
>TRBD1|TRBJ2-7|TRBV6-5|.
CASRLLDRGGEQYF
TGTGCCAGCAGACTACTGGACAGGGGCGGCGAGCAGTACTTC
>.|TRBJ2-3|TRBV20-1|.
CSAPGTDTQYF
TGCAGTGCCCCTGGCACAGATACGCAGTATTTT
>.|TRBJ2-1|TRBV4-3|.
CASSQVPRGLGSYNEQFF
TGCGCCAGCAGCCAAGTGCCGAGAGGGCTCGGGTCCTACAATGAGCAGTTCTTC
>TRBD1|TRBJ1-4|TRBV7-6|.
CASSQNLGQVDNEKLFF
TGTGCCAGCAGTCAGAACCTGGGACAGGTGGATAATGAAAAACTGTTTTTT
>TRBD1|TRBJ1-1|TRBV9|.
CASSATGGGVVTEAFF
TGTGCCAGCAGCGCGACAGGGGGCGGGGTCGTCACTGAAGCTTTCTTT
>TRBD1|TRBJ2-3|TRBV5-1|.
CASSLGQGRDTQYF
TGCGCCAGCAGCTTGGGACAGGGGAGAGATACGCAGTATTTT
>TRBD2|TRBJ2-5|TRBV5-1|.
CASSGEGRGETQYF
TGCGCCAGCAGCGGGGAGGGGCGCGGGGAGACCCAGTACTTC
>TRBD2|TRBJ2-1|TRBV5-1|.
CASSLGLAEHNEQFF
TGCGCCAGCAGCTTAGGACTAGCGGAACACAATGAGCAGTTCTTC
>.|TRBJ2-1|TRBV4-1|.
CASSELQGSNEQFF
TGCGCCAGCAGCGAACTACAGGGCAGCAATGAGCAGTTCTTC
>.|TRBJ1-3|TRBV7-2|once
CASSFDRLSGNTIYF
TGTGCCAGCAGCTTTGACCGCCTCTCTGGAAACACCATATATTTT
>.|TRBJ1-2|TRBV7-2|.
CASSPRQVSYGYTF
TGTGCCAGCAGCCCGCGACAGGTTAGCTATGGCTACACCTTC
>.|TRBJ1-1|TRBV6-1|.
CASSPLSGADTEAFF
TGTGCCAGCAGCCCCCTCTCGGGGGCCGACACTGAAGCTTTCTTT
>.|TRBJ2-3|TRBV14|.
CASSQLLAGRESTDTQYF
TGTGCCAGCAGCCAGTTGCTGGCAGGGCGAGAAAGCACAGATACGCAGTATTTT
>TRBD1|TRBJ1-5|TRBV5-4|.
CASSLDRGVQPQHF
TGTGCCAGCAGCCTTGACAGGGGAGTACAGCCCCAGCATTTT
>.|TRBJ2-1|TRBV11-2|.
CASSLDLVIPYNEQFF
TGTGCCAGCAGCTTAGATTTAGTGATCCCCTACAATGAGCAGTTCTTC
>.|TRBJ1-2|TRBV28|.
CASRTGGYGYTF
TGTGCCAGCAGAACAGGAGGCTATGGCTACACCTTC
>.|TRBJ2-3|TRBV29-1|.
CSATWDRTDTQYF
TGCAGCGCGACATGGGACCGCACAGATACGCAGTATTTT
>.|TRBJ1-2|TRBV18|.
CASSPPVAYGYTF
TGTGCCAGCTCACCACCGGTAGCCTATGGCTACACCTTC
>.|TRBJ1-1|TRBV28|.
CEASRRGAEAFF
TGTGAAGCGTCCCGGAGGGGTGCTGAAGCTTTCTTT
>.|TRBJ2-7|TRBV9|.
CASSATSYSEQYF
TGTGCCAGCAGCGCGACTAGTTACAGCGAGCAGTACTTC
>.|TRBJ1-1|TRBV27|.
CASSFILSVGRRTEAFF
TGTGCCAGCAGTTTTATCCTTAGTGTAGGTAGGCGCACTGAAGCTTTCTTT
>.|TRBJ2-5|TRBV28|.
CASSFWEETGKGETQYF
TGTGCCAGCAGTTTTTGGGAGGAAACAGGGAAGGGGGAGACCCAGTACTTC
>.|TRBJ2-3|TRBV9|.
CASSVDWKKSQYF
TGTGCCAGCAGCGTGGACTGGAAGAAGTCGCAGTATTTT
>.|TRBJ2-7|TRBV18|.
CASSPPSLYEQYF
TGTGCCAGCTCACCACCCTCGCTCTACGAGCAGTACTTC
>TRBD1|TRBJ2-5|TRBV5-1|.
CASGTGVAQETQYF
TGCGCCAGCGGGACAGGGGTAGCCCAAGAGACCCAGTACTTC
>TRBD1|TRBJ1-2|TRBV15|.
CATSRDRGGHGYTF
TGTGCCACCAGCAGGGATAGAGGGGGCCATGGCTACACCTTC
>.|TRBJ1-1|TRBV11-3|.
CASSLEMNTEAFF
TGTGCCAGCAGCTTAGAGATGAACACTGAAGCTTTCTTT
>.|TRBJ2-1|TRBV7-2|once
CASSLGTYNEQFF
TGTGCCAGCAGCCTTGGGACCTACAATGAGCAGTTCTTC
>.|TRBJ2-7|TRBV14|.
CASSQEAGLDEQYF
TGTGCCAGCAGCCAAGAGGCAGGGTTGGACGAGCAGTACTTC
>.|TRBJ1-1|TRBV5-4|.
CASSGGPMNTEAFF
TGTGCCAGCAGCGGGGGGCCTATGAACACTGAAGCTTTCTTT
>.|TRBJ2-5|TRBV11-2|.
CASSLYHLQGGETQYF
TGTGCCAGCAGCTTATATCATCTCCAGGGCGGGGAGACCCAGTACTTC